This TCR beta chain was captured in a study of lymphopenia after photon versus proton radiotherapy. General observations from the study: Larger post-nadir TCR diversity loss correlated inversely with survival in deceased patients. Authors raise, but do not show, better survival with proton therapy.

In germline, CDR1 is SEHNR, CDR2 FQNEAQ (reference sequence). V was pared by 4 bases and J by 3 bases, with 9 bases of the junction left unmatched. CDR3 length: 16 amino acids. Libraries were prepared by immunoSEQ multiplex PCR; TCRdb keeps only in-frame clonotypes and omits some of them. The table lists 20,000 to 30,000 clones, 90% of them singletons. To note about this clone: The antigen is unknown.

The gene calls are TRBV7-9 and TRBJ2-3, with 8 bases aligning to TRBD2. The TCR originated in a woman between 50 and 59 years old with cholangiocarcinoma. Here the sequenced sample was peripheral blood, taken from a patient treated with photon-based radiotherapy. CDR3: CASSSSLAGNTDTQYF. DNA for the CDR3: TGTGCCAGCAGCTCCAGCCTAGCGGGCAATACAGATACGCAGTATTTT.